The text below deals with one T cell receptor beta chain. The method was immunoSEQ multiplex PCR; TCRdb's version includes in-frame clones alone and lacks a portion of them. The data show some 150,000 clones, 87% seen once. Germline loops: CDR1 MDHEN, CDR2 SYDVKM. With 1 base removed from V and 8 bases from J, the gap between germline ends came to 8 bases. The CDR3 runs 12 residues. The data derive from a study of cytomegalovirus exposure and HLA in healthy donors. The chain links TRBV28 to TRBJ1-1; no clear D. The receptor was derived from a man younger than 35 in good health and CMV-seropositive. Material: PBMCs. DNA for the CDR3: TGTGCCAGCAGTTTATCGGGGAGGGAAGCTTTCTTT. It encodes CASSLSGREAFF.